This passage covers 11 T cell receptor beta chains from one sample sequenced in a study of blood T cell repertoires in COVID-19. Data came from immunoSEQ multiplex PCR; TCRdb stores just in-frame clones and leaves some out. The sample holds over 45,000 clones; approximately 88% are singletons and the top ten take under 60%. Material: peripheral blood. Receptors originate from a man aged 70-80 years with acute or convalescent COVID-19.

This clone was counted once. CDR3 in amino acids: CAEGQGNSPLHF. CDR3 bases: TGTGCGGAGGGACAGGGGAACTCACCCCTCCACTTT. V gene TRBV6-6 combines with J gene TRBJ1-6; 10 bases map to TRBD1. Germline loops: CDR1 MNHNY, CDR2 SVGAGI (reference sequence). The CDR3 contains 12 residues.

The gene calls are TRBV4-1 and TRBJ1-4, with D uncertain. Germline V gene data show CDR1 as MGHRA and CDR2 as YSYEKL. This CDR3 region has 18 residues. V was pared by 0 bases and J by 2 bases, with 16 bases between. The DNA of the CDR3 is TGCGCCAGCAGCCAAGATTACGGTGCGGCAGCCACTAATGAAAAACTGTTTTTT. Its translation is CASSQDYGAAATNEKLFF.

The chain joins TRBV4-3 to TRBJ2-2; 13 nucleotides agree with TRBD2. The CDR3 length is 15 residues. After removal of 4 bases from V and 6 bases from J, the junction contained 2 bases not matched to a gene. Germline V lookup: CDR1 LGHNA, CDR2 YSLEER. The CDR3 DNA reads TGCGCCAGCAGCCCGGGACTAGCGGGATCCGGGGAGCTGTTTTTT. This codes for CASSPGLAGSGELFF.

The chain employs TRBV7-9 and TRBJ1-5; D gene uncertain. V dropped 1 base and J dropped 4 bases, with 8 bases sitting between them. In germline, CDR1 is SEHNR, CDR2 FQNEAQ (reference sequence). This CDR3 has 14 amino acids. CDR3 region: CASSLVSGNQPQHF. In nucleotides, the CDR3 is TGTGCCAGCAGCTTAGTTTCCGGTAATCAGCCCCAGCATTTT. The entire variable domain, with the rest obtained from reference TRBV7-9 and TRBJ1-5, is as follows: DTGVSQNPRHKITKRGQNVTFRCDPISEHNRLYWYRQTLGQGPEFLTYFQNEAQLEKSRLLSDRFSAERPKGSFSTLEIQRTEQGDSAMYLCASSLVSGNQPQHFGDGTRLSIL.

The table lists this clone with a few counts. The genes are TRBV5-4 and TRBJ1-1; D gene uncertain. Germline CDR1 and CDR2: SGHNT and YYREEE (reference sequence). CDR3 length: 15 residues. V lost 3 bases to trimming and J lost 0 bases, with 12 bases between them. CDR3 protein: CASSSPGNMNTEAFF. For the CDR3, the DNA is TGTGCCAGCAGCTCGCCCGGGAACATGAACACTGAAGCTTTCTTT.

Only one count was recorded for this clone. V usage is TRBV18 and J usage is TRBJ1-3; a weak D match, TRBD1 (5 bases). The germline V and J ends were trimmed by 3 bases and 0 bases, with 12 bases remaining between them. The CDR3 loop spans 16 amino acids. Germline CDR1 reads KGHSH; CDR2 reads LQKENI. CDR3 coding DNA: TGTGCCAGCTCACCTTTCGGGACTGACTCTGGAAACACCATATATTTT. It yields the protein CASSPFGTDSGNTIYF.

This clone was detected only a few times. J is TRBJ1-6 and V is TRBV9; no clear D. The CDR3 has 16 amino acids. With 0 bases removed from V and 6 bases from J, the gap between germline ends came to 13 bases. The germline V gene encodes CDR1 SGDLS and CDR2 YYNGEE. CDR3 sequence: CASSVVDRGPNSPLHF. Written as DNA, the CDR3 is TGTGCCAGCAGCGTAGTGGACCGAGGGCCTAATTCACCCCTCCACTTT.

The V and J genes are TRBV28 and TRBJ1-2; D is unresolved. Germline CDR1 and CDR2: MDHEN and SYDVKM. This CDR3 contains 12 residues. Trimming cost V 8 bases and J 4 bases, with 11 bases left between them. This chain's CDR3 is CASPTEFYGYTF. CDR3 coding DNA: TGTGCCAGCCCCACTGAGTTCTATGGCTACACCTTC.

This clone was seen a single time. The chain is built from TRBV10-3 and TRBJ2-7; tentatively, D is TRBD1 (5 bases). Germline loops: CDR1 ENHRY, CDR2 SYGVKD. The CDR3 has 14 amino acids. V was pared by 0 bases and J by 8 bases, with 14 bases between. For the CDR3, the DNA is TGTGCCATCAGTGAGTCGTCAACAGGCACACAGCAGTACTTC. Translation: CAISESSTGTQQYF.

The chain uses TRBV10-1 and TRBJ2-1; 8 nucleotides align to TRBD1. Trimming cost V 3 bases and J 10 bases; bases outside gene matches: 5. There are 13 residues in the CDR3. Germline V gene lookup returns CDR1 WNHNN and CDR2 SYGVQD (reference sequence). The CDR3 protein is CASSELQGGEQFF. CDR3 DNA sequence: TGCGCCAGCAGTGAATTACAGGGGGGCGAGCAGTTCTTC.

The rearrangement links TRBV7-9 to TRBJ1-2; D is unclear. The CDR3 contains 16 residues. Germline CDR1 is SEHNR and CDR2 is FQNEAQ (reference sequence). V dropped 6 bases and J dropped 5 bases, with 22 bases sitting between them. This CDR3 reads CASSSSNLDGLYGYTF. CDR3 bases: TGTGCCAGCAGTTCCTCCAACCTAGACGGACTGTATGGCTACACCTTC.